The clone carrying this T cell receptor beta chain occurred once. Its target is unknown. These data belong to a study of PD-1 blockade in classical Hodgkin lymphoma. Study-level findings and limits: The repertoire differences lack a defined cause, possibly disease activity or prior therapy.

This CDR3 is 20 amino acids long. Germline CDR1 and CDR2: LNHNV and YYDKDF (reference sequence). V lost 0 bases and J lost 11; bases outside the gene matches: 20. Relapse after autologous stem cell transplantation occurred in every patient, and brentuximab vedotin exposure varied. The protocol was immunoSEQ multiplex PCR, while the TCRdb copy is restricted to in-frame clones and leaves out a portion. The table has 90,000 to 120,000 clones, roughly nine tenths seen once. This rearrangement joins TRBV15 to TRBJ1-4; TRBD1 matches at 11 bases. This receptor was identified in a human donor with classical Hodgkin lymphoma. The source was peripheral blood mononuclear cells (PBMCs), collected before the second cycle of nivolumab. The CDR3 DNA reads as TGTGCCACCAGCAGAGACCTAGGACGCGCAGTCCCGGGACAGGGGGGGAAACTGTTTTTT. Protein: CATSRDLGRAVPGQGGKLFF.